This entry lists 30 T cell receptor beta chains sequenced from one sample in a study of CD8 T cells in ankylosing spondylitis. TCRdb ran MiXCR on the 5' RACE reads and lists one entry per CDR3 protein. Of 400,000 or so distinct CDR3 sequences in the sample, 25% to 30% are singletons; the top ten hold roughly 0.8%. Which antigens these TCRs recognize remains unknown. The study's findings and limits: Characteristic of ankylosing spondylitis blood, it appeared, was a TCR beta motif comprising eight highly homologous variants.

The specimen sequenced was blood, either unsorted or a sorted T cell fraction (not recorded which). All receptors derive from a male donor with ankylosing spondylitis.

This clonotype was picked up one time. The chain carries TRBV3-1 and TRBJ2-1; D possibly matches TRBD1 or TRBD2 (5 bases each). Germline V gene lookup returns CDR1 LGHDT and CDR2 YNNKEL (reference sequence). The V gene lost 3 bases and the J gene lost 10 bases, with 19 bases spanning the gap. The CDR3 has 15 residues. CDR3 nucleotides: TGTGCCAGCAGCCAGGAATTCAGGGAGTGGGACGAGCAGTTCTTC. This gives the protein CASSQEFREWDEQFF.

J is TRBJ1-6 and V is TRBV7-8; a possible D gene is TRBD1 (5 bases). V dropped 0 bases and J dropped 9 bases, with 15 bases sitting between them. Per germline, CDR1 SGHVS and CDR2 FQNEAQ. The CDR3 sequence is 16 residues long. The CDR3 DNA is TGTGCCAGCAGCTTAGCGTTCAGGGACGGAAGTTCACCCCTCCACTTT. This codes for CASSLAFRDGSSPLHF.

The chain combines TRBV20-1 with TRBJ1-2; D gene ambiguous. This CDR3 is built from 17 residues. The germline V gene encodes CDR1 DFQATT and CDR2 SNEGSKA (reference sequence). Trimming cost V 1 base and J 1 base, with 19 bases left between them. For the CDR3, the DNA is TGCAGTGCTAGAGTTGATACGGCAGCCAACCTTAACTATGGCTACACCTTC. This gives the protein CSARVDTAANLNYGYTF.

This chain links TRBV27 with TRBJ2-7, with D possibly matching TRBD1 (6 bases). V lost 5 bases and J lost 3, with 14 bases in between. Germline values: CDR1 MNHEY, CDR2 SMNVEV (reference sequence). This CDR3 has 14 amino acids. The CDR3 region has the DNA TGTGCCAGCAGTCCCACAGGGCAGAACTACGAGCAGTACGTC. This gives the protein CASSPTGQNYEQYV.

This clonotype was counted a few times. This chain uses TRBV5-5 with TRBJ2-1; TRBD2 agrees at 7 bases. Per the germline V gene, CDR1 is SGHKS and CDR2 is YYEKEE (reference sequence). Unmatched junction bases numbered 4, after V lost 0 bases and J lost 4 bases. The CDR3 is 15 amino acids. The CDR3, as DNA: TGTGCCAGCAGCTTGGAACTAGCGTCGTACAATGAGCAGTTCTTC. Translated, it gives CASSLELASYNEQFF. The variable domain in full, with the rest retrieved from reference TRBV5-5 and TRBJ2-1, is DAGVTQSPTHLIKTRGQQVTLRCSPISGHKSVSWYQQVLGQGPQFIFQYYEKEERGRGNFPDRFSARQFPNYSSELNVNALLLGDSALYLCASSLELASYNEQFFGPGTRLTVL.

The chain links TRBV6-2 or TRBV6-3 to TRBJ1-2; tentative D call: TRBD1 (6 bases). In germline, CDR1 is MNHEY, CDR2 SVGEGT. The V end lost 5 bases, the J end lost 5 bases, and 18 bases lay between the germline ends. The CDR3 loop spans 15 amino acids. The CDR3 region has the DNA TGTGCCAGCAGTCGGGCCACTACAGGGAAATATGGCTACACCTTC. Translation: CASSRATTGKYGYTF.

The chain employs TRBV11-2 and TRBJ2-7, with 7 bases matching TRBD2. The V gene's germline CDR1 is SGHAT and CDR2 FQNNGV. The CDR3 contains 15 residues. The V gene end was trimmed by 7 bases and the J gene end by 4 bases; junction bases not matched to a gene: 13. This chain's CDR3 is CASTMSGGSWYEQYF. The CDR3, as DNA: TGTGCCAGCACCATGTCTGGCGGGAGTTGGTACGAGCAGTACTTC.

The genes are TRBV6-2 or TRBV6-3 and TRBJ2-3; a weak D match, TRBD2 (6 bases). CDR3 length: 15 residues. The germline V gene encodes CDR1 MNHEY and CDR2 SVGEGT. Trimming left V 0 bases short and J 4 bases short, with 11 bases between. The CDR3 region has the DNA TGTGCCAGCAGTTACTCGCAGCGGGCCCCAGATACGCAGTATTTT. It codes for CASSYSQRAPDTQYF.

This sequence joins TRBV11-2 and TRBJ2-3; the D gene is possibly TRBD2 (6 bases). The CDR3 covers 15 residues. Trimming cost V 0 bases and J 6 bases, with 13 bases left between them. Germline V CDR1 and CDR2: SGHAT, FQNNGV. For the CDR3, the DNA is TGTGCCAGCAGCTTAGATTACGGGAGCGGGGATACGCAGTATTTT. Translated: CASSLDYGSGDTQYF.

This clonotype appeared once. The J gene is TRBJ1-4, the V gene TRBV20-1, with no clear D. This CDR3 is 12 amino acids long. V was trimmed by 6 bases and J by 8 bases, leaving 13 bases between them. CDR1 DFQATT and CDR2 SNEGSKA come from the germline V gene (reference sequence). CDR3 sequence reads: CSADGPVEKLFF. The CDR3 DNA sequence: TGCAGTGCAGATGGACCGGTGGAAAAACTGTTTTTT.

CDR3 sequence (DNA): TGTGCCAGCAGCTCGAAGCGCAACAATGAGCAGTTCTTC. It is translated as CASSSKRNNEQFF. The rearrangement uses TRBV7-2 and TRBJ2-1; D ambiguous. CDR1 and CDR2 (germline): SGHTA, FQGNSA. V lost 4 bases, J lost 5 bases, and 9 bases lay in between. This CDR3 has 13 residues.

Many counts were recorded for this clonotype. The chain joins TRBV2 to TRBJ1-5; 12 bases map to TRBD1. CDR3 length equals 15 residues. With 6 bases clipped from V and 5 bases from J, the junction kept 5 bases outside the gene matches. From germline, CDR1 is SNHLY and CDR2 FYNNEI. CDR3 coding DNA: TGTGCCAGCAGGCCCGGGACAGGGGGCGATCAGCCCCAGCATTTT. It is translated as CASRPGTGGDQPQHF.

V is TRBV5-1 and J is TRBJ2-5; D is uncertain. The CDR3 runs 12 residues. Germline loops: CDR1 SGHRS, CDR2 YFSETQ. Trimming removed 6 bases at V and 1 base at J, with 7 bases between. CDR3 nucleotides: TGCGCCAGCACCTACCTCCAAGAGACCCAGTACTTC. Its protein is CASTYLQETQYF.

The rearrangement joins TRBV11-2 to TRBJ2-1; D gene ambiguous. Germline lookup yields CDR1 SGHAT and CDR2 FQNNGV. V lost 5 bases, J lost 8 bases, and 19 bases lay in between. The CDR3 has 15 residues. As DNA, the CDR3 is TGTGCCAGCAGCCAATGGTCGAGCAGTACGGATGAGCAGTTCTTC. Translated, it gives CASSQWSSSTDEQFF.

The chain recombines TRBV20-1 with TRBJ1-2; D remains ambiguous. Trimming took off 3 bases at V and 6 bases at J, with 11 bases between the two ends. Germline V lookup: CDR1 DFQATT, CDR2 SNEGSKA (reference sequence). This CDR3 contains 12 residues. CDR3 sequence reads: CSASGGLDGYTF. The DNA of the CDR3 is TGCAGTGCTAGCGGAGGGTTAGATGGCTACACCTTC.

The chain employs TRBV5-1 and TRBJ2-1; 13 nucleotides line up with TRBD2. The germline V gene has CDR1 SGHRS and CDR2 YFSETQ. The V gene end was trimmed by 0 bases and the J gene end by 7 bases; junction bases not matched to a gene: 4. CDR3 length equals 16 residues. CDR3 DNA: TGCGCCAGCAGCTTGGACGGGACTAGCGGGACAAATGAGCAGTTCTTC. It encodes CASSLDGTSGTNEQFF.

This clonotype was recorded a few times. The chain couples TRBV4-2 to TRBJ1-1; possible D gene TRBD1, 5 bases. Germline CDR1 reads LGHNA; CDR2 reads YNFKEQ. The CDR3 covers 14 residues. The V and J ends lost 0 bases and 2 bases respectively, with 7 bases between them. The CDR3 DNA reads as TGTGCCAGCAGCCAAGAAACAGGCAACACTGAAGCTTTCTTT. This codes for CASSQETGNTEAFF.

The rearrangement links TRBV7-8 to TRBJ2-1; D not resolved. The CDR3 runs to 14 residues. Germline values: CDR1 SGHVS, CDR2 FQNEAQ. V shed 5 bases and J shed 4 bases, with 12 bases lying between them. CDR3 DNA: TGTGCCAGCAGCGTCCCGACTCGATACAATGAGCAGTTCTTC. It yields the protein CASSVPTRYNEQFF.

The sample holds many counts of this clonotype. This rearrangement joins TRBV24-1 to TRBJ2-7, with 9 bases that match TRBD1. Germline trimming cut 4 bases from V and 4 bases from J; bases unmatched to any gene: 7. This CDR3 has 15 residues. The germline V gene has CDR1 KGHDR and CDR2 SFDVKD. CDR3 sequence: CATSDSGQGKYEQYF. Written as DNA, the CDR3 is TGTGCCACCAGTGACTCAGGACAGGGGAAGTACGAGCAGTACTTC.

This clonotype was observed at least ten times. This chain uses TRBV5-1 with TRBJ2-2, with TRBD1 as a possible D gene (5 bases). With 1 base removed from V and 1 base from J, the gap between germline ends came to 8 bases. Germline-derived CDR1 and CDR2 are SGHRS and YFSETQ. This CDR3 contains 15 residues. CDR3 sequence (DNA): TGCGCCAGCAGCTTGACTACAGGGAACACCGGGGAGCTGTTTTTT. Translating it yields CASSLTTGNTGELFF. Filled out from reference TRBV5-1 and TRBJ2-2, the complete variable domain reads KAGVTQTPRYLIKTRGQQVTLSCSPISGHRSVSWYQQTPGQGLQFLFEYFSETQRNKGNFPGRFSGRQFSNSRSEMNVSTLELGDSALYLCASSLTTGNTGELFFGEGSRLTVL.

A word on this clonotype: It may be a read error: a sequence one base away is much more abundant. The rearrangement links TRBV12-3 or TRBV12-4 to TRBJ1-5; D remains unclear. This CDR3 is 15 amino acids long. CDR3 in amino acids: CDSSLEAGGNQPQHF. The CDR3 DNA reads as TGTGACAGCAGTTTAGAGGCAGGAGGCAATCAGCCCCAGCATTTT.

This clonotype was found a few times. The genes are TRBV4-2 and TRBJ1-3; D uncertain. The CDR3 totals 14 residues. Germline V lookup: CDR1 LGHNA, CDR2 YNFKEQ. Trimming cost V 1 base and J 4 bases, with 8 bases left between them. CDR3: CASSQVDGGNTIYF. The CDR3 nucleotides read TGTGCCAGCAGCCAAGTTGACGGGGGAAACACCATATATTTT.

This chain joins TRBV9 and TRBJ2-2, with TRBD2 identical over 9 bases. The CDR3 consists of 16 residues. The germline V gene encodes CDR1 SGDLS and CDR2 YYNGEE. After removal of 5 bases from V and 5 bases from J, the junction contained 10 bases not matched to a gene. DNA of the CDR3: TGTGCCAGCAGGTCAGCGGGAGGTCTGAGGACCGGGGAGCTGTTTTTT. It is translated as CASRSAGGLRTGELFF. The entire variable domain, with the rest obtained from reference TRBV9 and TRBJ2-2, is as follows: DSGVTQTPKHLITATGQRVTLRCSPRSGDLSVYWYQQSLDQGLQFLIQYYNGEERAKGNILERFSAQQFPDLHSELNLSSLELGDSALYFCASRSAGGLRTGELFFGEGSRLTVL.

This clonotype was seen only a few times. The chain has TRBV20-1 and TRBJ2-3; D remains ambiguous. The CDR3 extends over 17 amino acids. Trimming removed 0 bases from V and 6 bases from J, with 22 bases in between. Germline values: CDR1 DFQATT, CDR2 SNEGSKA (reference sequence). Here the CDR3 reads CSARDPVGTLFLDTQYF. The CDR3 DNA is TGCAGTGCTAGAGATCCAGTTGGAACTCTTTTTTTGGATACGCAGTATTTT.

This clonotype was found a few times. This chain joins TRBV10-3 and TRBJ1-5; perhaps TRBD1 as D (6 bases). CDR1 is ENHRY and CDR2 is SYGVKD in the germline V gene. Trimming took off 6 bases at V and 7 bases at J, with 13 bases between the two ends. This CDR3 has 13 amino acids. The CDR3 is CAIREGHNQPQHF. CDR3 coding DNA: TGTGCCATCAGGGAGGGACATAACCAGCCCCAGCATTTT.

The chain employs TRBV5-1 and TRBJ2-1; possibly TRBD2 for D (5 bases). V shed 4 bases and J shed 0 bases, with 11 bases lying between them. CDR1 SGHRS and CDR2 YFSETQ come from the germline V gene. The CDR3 has 15 amino acids. The CDR3 DNA follows: TGCGCCAGCAGCCCGGAAGCGGACTCCTACAATGAGCAGTTCTTC. It translates to CASSPEADSYNEQFF. Variable domain in full (rest from reference TRBV5-1 and TRBJ2-1): KAGVTQTPRYLIKTRGQQVTLSCSPISGHRSVSWYQQTPGQGLQFLFEYFSETQRNKGNFPGRFSGRQFSNSRSEMNVSTLELGDSALYLCASSPEADSYNEQFFGPGTRLTVL.

The J gene is TRBJ2-5, the V gene TRBV5-5, with D possibly being TRBD1 (6 bases). CDR3 length: 16 residues. The germline V gene encodes CDR1 SGHKS and CDR2 YYEKEE (reference sequence). Between the trimmed V and J ends, which lost 0 bases and 0 bases, there was a span of 12 bases. The CDR3 nucleotides are TGTGCCAGCAGCTTGGCCTGGGGGACAAACCAAGAGACCCAGTACTTC. Translation gives CASSLAWGTNQETQYF. Using reference TRBV5-5 and TRBJ2-5 for the parts outside the CDR3, the full variable domain is DAGVTQSPTHLIKTRGQQVTLRCSPISGHKSVSWYQQVLGQGPQFIFQYYEKEERGRGNFPDRFSARQFPNYSSELNVNALLLGDSALYLCASSLAWGTNQETQYFGPGTRLLVL.

This clonotype was seen at least ten times. V is TRBV4-2 and J is TRBJ1-5; no clear D. The V gene lost 0 bases and the J gene lost 6 bases, with 6 bases spanning the gap. The CDR3 consists of 13 residues. Germline V gene lookup returns CDR1 LGHNA and CDR2 YNFKEQ. In DNA form, the CDR3 reads TGTGCCAGCAGCCAAGATTTGGGTCAGCCCCAGCATTTT. Amino acids: CASSQDLGQPQHF.

This clonotype was seen a few times. This chain uses TRBV20-1 with TRBJ2-5; 7 nucleotides agree with TRBD2. Germline CDR1 is DFQATT and CDR2 is SNEGSKA (reference sequence). J gave up 5 bases and V 6 bases, and 12 bases lay outside the gene matches. This CDR3 is 14 amino acids long. The CDR3 bases are TGCAGTGCGCTACTTGCGGGAGCGAGGGAGACCCAGTACTTC. The encoded protein is CSALLAGARETQYF.

V is TRBV6-2 or TRBV6-3 and J is TRBJ2-2, with D uncertain. Germline CDR1 is MNHEY and CDR2 is SVGEGT. V lost 6 bases, J lost 1 base, and 9 bases lay in between. The length of the CDR3 is 14 residues. The CDR3 region is CASSYRQNTGELFF. CDR3 in DNA: TGTGCCAGCAGCTATCGACAGAACACCGGGGAGCTGTTTTTT.